This T cell receptor (beta chain) was sequenced for a study of blood T cell repertoires in COVID-19 (TCRdb year 2020). At the level of the whole study: Collaborator samples came from the United States, Italy and Spain and covered acute and convalescent phases of COVID-19. The samples were drawn from two sources: the first 160 participants of the ongoing ImmuneRACE study, and over 1,000 subjects contributed by 6 global collaborators. Deeply sampled blood TCRbeta repertoires from subjects exposed to, actively infected with, or recovered from COVID-19 were included in the dataset. Where available, HLA class I and class II types were obtained from metadata supplied by the sample provider rather than from assay-based typing. The prospective study material was composed of cDNA or gDNA derived from T cells, B-cell-depleted T cells, or PBMCs. The repertoires were released in a freely available public database meant as a resource for research on the immune response to SARS-CoV-2. Sample metadata almost always included a de-identified subject ID, COVID-19 status, age in years and sex.

To note about this clone: Its antigen is currently not known. No quality values exist for individual bases; no much larger clone is one base distant.

TCRbeta CDR3 regions were amplified from genomic DNA using the immunoSEQ Assay, a bias-controlled multiplex PCR. In the source study's methods: The number of nucleated cells in each sample was estimated by amplification of reference gene primers within the assay. To quantify the absolute abundance of each unique TCRbeta CDR3 rearrangement, sequence reads were collapsed and filtered. For each sample, productive Simpson clonality was calculated by taking the square root of Simpson's diversity index across productive rearrangements. This is the immuneACCESS table as TCRdb keeps it, with only in-frame sequences that have V and J called. A part of the clones is gone; compared with another copy, unresolved V genes explain less than half, and the rest is unexplained. The V and J calls and clone size are taken from that table; D and trimming were inferred from the DNA. The sample data list around 50,000 clones, and approximately 87% of these were observed just once. The top ten constitute over 4.5% of the sample.

Collaborating institutions collected whole blood in K2EDTA tubes following their own protocols. For TCRbeta analysis, collaborator samples were shipped as frozen whole blood, as isolated PBMCs, or as DNA extracted from either sample type. Overall study outcomes, separate from this receptor: Clinical and demographic metadata were provided uncurated, with the amount varying by source and participant.

The germline V gene sets CDR1 to SGDLS and CDR2 to YYNGEE. There are 14 amino acids in the CDR3, from cysteine to phenylalanine inclusive. Only the CDR3 part of the read is kept: 42 bases, read in frame from the first base. Trimming at the junction amounts to 3 bases on V and 7 bases on J, and the germline ends lie 16 bases apart. The source is a human donor in a cohort sampled during active COVID-19. Sequenced material: peripheral blood. The sequence links TRBV9 to TRBJ1-1, with the identity of the D gene unclear. CDR3 protein: CASSAIPGIGEAFF. The DNA sequence is TGTGCCAGCAGCGCCATTCCGGGGATCGGTGAAGCTTTCTTT.